A single sample gave rise to the 25 T cell receptor beta chains below, sequenced in a study of shared clonotypes between healthy human individuals. Libraries were prepared by immunoSEQ multiplex PCR; TCRdb keeps only in-frame clonotypes and omits some of them. In the table there are 2 million to 2.5 million clones, almost 96% of which are singletons. The sequenced sample was naive CD4+ T cells sorted from blood. The subset is: CD45RA+ positively selected. All receptors derive from a young man in good health.

With regard to this clone: Other DNA sequences within the sample encode an identical CDR3. V gene TRBV20-1 combines with J gene TRBJ2-3; D gene ambiguous. The CDR3 sequence is 11 residues long. Deletions cut 2 bases from V and 5 bases from J, with 5 bases between. CDR1 and CDR2 from the germline V gene are DFQATT and SNEGSKA (reference sequence). CDR3 nucleotide sequence: TGCAGTGCTAGACCAGAAGATACGCAGTATTTT. Protein: CSARPEDTQYF.

The V gene is TRBV2, the J gene TRBJ2-5, with D perhaps matching TRBD2 (5 bases). The J call is in doubt because the DNA end fits TRBJ2-7 better. The CDR3 runs 14 residues. The germline CDR1 and CDR2 sequences are SNHLY and FYNNEI. The CDR3 DNA sequence: TGTGCCAGCCTGAGGGAGCCCAGCTCCTACGAGCAGTACTTC. Translated, it gives CASLREPSSYEQYF.

This chain uses TRBV10-3 with TRBJ1-6, with 7 nucleotides matching TRBD1. The CDR3 sequence is 15 residues long. Looked up from germline, CDR1 is ENHRY and CDR2 is SYGVKD. The J segment lost 6 bases and the V segment lost 4 bases, leaving 6 bases of the junction unmatched. The CDR3 nucleotides read TGTGCCATCAGTGGTGAGGGGGCTTTTAATTCACCCCTCCACTTT. It codes for CAISGEGAFNSPLHF.

The CDR3 spells CASSLGVGTEKEKLFF. The CDR3 bases are TGTGCCAGCAGCTTAGGGGTCGGGACAGAGAAGGAAAAACTGTTTTTT. The gene calls are TRBV7-2 and TRBJ1-4; TRBD1 matches at 7 bases. The CDR3 runs 16 residues. Germline V lookup: CDR1 SGHTA, CDR2 FQGNSA. With 1 base clipped from V and 8 bases from J, the junction kept 10 bases outside the gene matches.

The chain has TRBV28 and TRBJ1-5, with a weak D call TRBD1 (5 bases). The germline V and J ends were trimmed by 0 bases and 3 bases, with 30 bases remaining between them. The germline gives CDR1 MDHEN, CDR2 SYDVKM. The CDR3 consists of 22 residues. CDR3 nucleotides: TGTGCCAGCAGTTTATGGGTTGGTTTCGTAGGTCCGGGACCGATAAACAATCAGCCCCAGCATTTT. Its protein is CASSLWVGFVGPGPINNQPQHF. The whole variable domain, remainder taken from reference TRBV28 and TRBJ1-5, is DVKVTQSSRYLVKRTGEKVFLECVQDMDHENMFWYRQDPGLGLRLIYFSYDVKMKEKGDIPEGYSVSREKKERFSLILESASTNQTSMYLCASSLWVGFVGPGPINNQPQHFGDGTRLSIL.

The chain is built from TRBV30 and TRBJ1-6; a possible D gene is TRBD1 (5 bases). Germline loops: CDR1 GTSNPN, CDR2 SVGIG (reference sequence). The CDR3 totals 13 residues. V was trimmed by 0 bases and J by 11 bases, leaving 11 bases between them. CDR3 sequence: CAWSVQGRTPLHF. The CDR3 nucleotides are TGTGCCTGGAGTGTGCAGGGAAGGACACCCCTCCACTTT.

This clone was recorded once. This chain joins TRBV4-1 and TRBJ2-1; D unclear. V shed 0 bases and J shed 7 bases, with 13 bases lying between them. Germline V lookup: CDR1 MGHRA, CDR2 YSYEKL. The CDR3 loop spans 15 amino acids. This CDR3 is CASSQEGGLTNEQFF. The CDR3 nucleotides are TGCGCCAGCAGCCAAGAAGGTGGGCTTACGAATGAGCAGTTCTTC.

The chain combines TRBV28 with TRBJ2-5; no clear D. CDR3 length: 14 amino acids. From germline, CDR1 is MDHEN and CDR2 SYDVKM. The germline V and J ends were trimmed by 4 bases and 1 base, with 10 bases remaining between them. The CDR3, as DNA: TGTGCCAGCAGTTGGGCGTCGACCCAAGAGACCCAGTACTTC. It is translated as CASSWASTQETQYF.

This chain connects TRBV7-9 to TRBJ1-5; the D is unclear. Trimming pared 11 bases from V and 0 bases from J, leaving 17 bases between. The CDR3 consists of 15 residues. Germline assignment: CDR1 SEHNR and CDR2 FQNEAQ (reference sequence). The CDR3 protein is CAVHPGSGSNQPQHF. CDR3 nucleotides: TGTGCCGTGCATCCCGGGTCGGGTAGCAATCAGCCCCAGCATTTT. Looking up the rest from reference TRBV7-9 and TRBJ1-5 gives the full variable domain: DTGVSQNPRHKITKRGQNVTFRCDPISEHNRLYWYRQTLGQGPEFLTYFQNEAQLEKSRLLSDRFSAERPKGSFSTLEIQRTEQGDSAMYLCAVHPGSGSNQPQHFGDGTRLSIL.

This clone was detected only a few times. The sample carries other DNA sequences with the same CDR3. This chain links TRBV7-2 with TRBJ1-1; D is possibly TRBD1 (5 bases). CDR1 and CDR2 (germline): SGHTA, FQGNSA. Trimming took 1 base from V and 0 from J, leaving 6 bases between them. The CDR3 length is 14 residues. The DNA of the CDR3 is TGTGCCAGCAGCTTAGGGGGGGTGAACACTGAAGCTTTCTTT. Translation gives CASSLGGVNTEAFF.

The chain employs TRBV29-1 and TRBJ1-6, with D perhaps TRBD1 (5 bases). The CDR3 extends over 17 amino acids. Germline assignment: CDR1 SQVTM and CDR2 ANQGSEA. CDR3 in DNA: TGCACCAAACCTGGGTCGATGGGCAGGGAGTATCATTCACCCCTCCACTTT. This sequence encodes CTKPGSMGREYHSPLHF. Combining the CDR3 with reference TRBV29-1 and TRBJ1-6 gives the whole variable domain SAVISQKPSRDICQRGTSLTIQCQVDSQVTMMFWYRQQPGQSLTLIATANQGSEATYESGFVIDKFPISRPNLTFSTLTVSNMSPEDSSIYLCTKPGSMGREYHSPLHFGNGTRLTVT.

The J gene is TRBJ1-2, the V gene TRBV28; D is uncertain. CDR3 length: 14 residues. Germline V gene data show CDR1 as MDHEN and CDR2 as SYDVKM. V lost 2 bases and J 5 bases, leaving 12 bases between the germline ends. This CDR3 reads CASSLKGSAYGYTF. The CDR3 nucleotides read TGTGCCAGCAGTTTAAAGGGTTCGGCTTATGGCTACACCTTC.

This chain connects TRBV5-6 to TRBJ1-5; TRBD1 agrees at 8 bases. V lost 4 bases and J lost 4; bases outside the gene matches: 7. This CDR3 spans 15 amino acids. The V gene's germline CDR1 is SGHDT and CDR2 YYEEEE. CDR3 in amino acids: CASSRQGLRNQPQHF. The CDR3, as DNA: TGTGCCAGCAGCCGACAGGGGTTGAGGAATCAGCCCCAGCATTTT.

The chain couples TRBV4-2 to TRBJ2-3; 7 nucleotides line up with TRBD2. CDR1 is LGHNA and CDR2 is YNFKEQ in the germline V gene. J was trimmed by 8 bases and V by 1 base; bases with no gene match: 12. There are 16 residues in the CDR3. The CDR3 DNA reads TGTGCCAGCAGCCAAGCCTTGCCGACTAGCTTAAGTACGCAGTATTTT. Translating gives CASSQALPTSLSTQYF.

The chain combines TRBV25-1 with TRBJ2-5, with D hard to call. V gave up 3 bases and J gave up 5 bases, with 19 bases separating them. CDR3 length equals 16 residues. The germline V gene has CDR1 MGHDK and CDR2 SYGVNS. This CDR3 reads CASSEGFRADGETQYF. The CDR3 coding sequence is TGTGCCAGCAGTGAGGGTTTTCGGGCGGACGGGGAGACCCAGTACTTC.

The J gene is TRBJ1-2, the V gene TRBV7-2; D uncertain. This CDR3 has 14 amino acids. Germline loops: CDR1 SGHTA, CDR2 FQGNSA. Trimming pared 3 bases from V and 2 bases from J, leaving 10 bases between. This CDR3 is CASSFRRENYGYTF. CDR3 nucleotides: TGTGCCAGCAGCTTCCGACGGGAAAACTATGGCTACACCTTC.

The chain links TRBV19 to TRBJ1-2, with 9 positions matching TRBD1. The germline V gene encodes CDR1 LNHDA and CDR2 SQIVND (reference sequence). Unmatched junction bases numbered 10, after V lost 7 bases and J lost 7 bases. This CDR3 is built from 14 residues. CDR3 sequence (DNA): TGTGCCAGTATCATGACAGGGGGAAGTAGTGGCTACACCTTC. Its protein is CASIMTGGSSGYTF.

The V call is TRBV30, the J call TRBJ2-5; D is unresolved. The CDR3 length is 13 residues. Germline V gene data show CDR1 as GTSNPN and CDR2 as SVGIG (reference sequence). The ends were cut back, 0 bases at V and 1 base at J, with 6 bases in the middle. Here the CDR3 DNA reads TGTGCCTGGAGTGTAGGGTCCCAAGAGACCCAGTACTTC. Its protein product is CAWSVGSQETQYF.

The gene calls are TRBV28 and TRBJ1-4, with a tentative D call TRBD1 (6 bases). Germline loops: CDR1 MDHEN, CDR2 SYDVKM. V lost 1 base and J lost 4, with 10 bases in between. The CDR3 sequence is 15 residues long. The CDR3 here is CASSLLDSRNEKLFF. The CDR3 coding sequence is TGTGCCAGCAGTTTATTGGACAGCCGTAATGAAAAACTGTTTTTT.

This clone showed up just a few times. The V gene is TRBV6-1, the J gene TRBJ1-2, with D unclear. Trimming removed 4 bases from V and 5 bases from J, with 11 bases in between. Germline V lookup: CDR1 MNHNS, CDR2 SASEGT. The CDR3 loop spans 13 amino acids. CDR3 bases: TGTGCCAGCAGTGCGGAAGGCTTATATGGCTACACCTTC. Translating gives CASSAEGLYGYTF.

The chain joins TRBV7-3 to TRBJ2-7; D is possibly TRBD1 (6 bases). Germline assignment: CDR1 SGHTA and CDR2 FQGTGA. V lost 5 bases, J lost 4 bases, and 18 bases lay in between. The CDR3 loop spans 15 amino acids. The CDR3: CASSSKGGVLYEQYF. The CDR3 DNA sequence: TGTGCCAGCAGCAGCAAAGGGGGAGTTTTGTACGAGCAGTACTTC.

The chain carries TRBV6-6 and TRBJ2-1; perhaps D is TRBD1 or TRBD2 (5 bases each). CDR3 length: 15 residues. V was trimmed by 2 bases and J by 5 bases, leaving 13 bases between them. CDR1 is MNHNY, CDR2 SVGAGI, per germline (reference sequence). The CDR3 is CASSYLTGRDNEQFF. In DNA, the CDR3 is TGTGCCAGCAGTTACCTGACGGGACGGGACAATGAGCAGTTCTTC.

The chain combines TRBV19 with TRBJ2-3, with a weak D call TRBD1 (6 bases). This CDR3 has 11 residues. CDR1 is LNHDA and CDR2 is SQIVND in the germline V gene (reference sequence). V dropped 6 bases and J dropped 6 bases, with 7 bases sitting between them. CDR3 DNA: TGTGCCAGTAGGAGGGGGGATACGCAGTATTTT. Residues: CASRRGDTQYF.

The chain has TRBV11-2 and TRBJ1-1, with 8 bases fitting TRBD1. Germline V gives CDR1 SGHAT, CDR2 FQNNGV. V shed 4 bases, J shed 5 bases, and the junction held 6 bases outside the gene matches. The CDR3 consists of 14 residues. CDR3 bases: TGTGCCAGCAGCTCACAGGGGGGTGTGACTGAAGCTTTCTTT. Its protein product is CASSSQGGVTEAFF.

The chain joins TRBV6-5 to TRBJ2-3, with unresolved D. This CDR3 comprises 14 residues. Trimming pared 4 bases from V and 3 bases from J, leaving 11 bases between. Germline CDR1 reads MNHEY; CDR2 reads SVGAGI. The CDR3 DNA follows: TGTGCCAGCAGTTTTCTCACGACGACAGATACGCAGTATTTT. This encodes CASSFLTTTDTQYF.